The present T cell receptor (beta chain) was sequenced within a study of shared clonotypes between healthy human individuals. Regarding the study as a whole: Across subsets, estimated richness was generally greater for naive than for memory populations. Against clonotypes common to all four donors, non-shared ones had lower generation probabilities. Incomplete sequencing of sorted subsets was indicated by rarefaction despite large depth.

Turning to this clone: Antigen: not known.

The donors were adults (healthy and HIV-negative) with no recent acute infections or vaccinations. Germline CDR1 reads SGHAT; CDR2 reads FQNNGV. The V end lost 0 bases, the J end lost 9 bases, and 17 bases lay between the germline ends. CDR3 size: 15 residues. Clones were sequenced by immunoSEQ multiplex PCR, and TCRdb holds only the in-frame ones, with some missing. This sample yields fewer than 3 million clones, of which 80% to 95% are seen a single time; around 0.38% belongs to the top ten. The specimen was naive CD4+ T cells from PBMCs. Subset noted: CD45RA+ positively selected. This TCR came from a man aged 18-30 years in good health. Some clones in this sample may be carry-over from other donors' samples. This chain connects TRBV11-2 to TRBJ2-5, with D possibly TRBD2 on 5 matching bases. The DNA for the CDR3 is TGTGCCAGCAGCTTAGAAGTCGGCGCGGGTGGGGCCCAGTACTTC. Translated, it gives CASSLEVGAGGAQYF.